The following is a T cell receptor (beta chain) sequence with its context. What it binds is unknown. The record originates from a study of cytomegalovirus exposure and HLA in healthy donors. Study outcomes and limitations: The study listed 164 cytomegalovirus-associated TCR beta chains. Most TCR sequences proved rare, with some public TCRs found in many donors.

The repertoire was sequenced with immunoSEQ multiplex PCR; TCRdb's copy has only in-frame clones and lacks some. This sample yields around 300,000 clones, of which 65% to 90% are seen a single time; roughly 1% belongs to the top ten. V shed 4 bases and J 0 bases; nucleotides not matched to a gene: 5. This CDR3 is built from 15 residues. Germline CDR1 KGHSH, CDR2 LQKENI. The material sequenced was PBMCs. This sequence originates from a woman younger than 30 in good health and CMV-seronegative. J is TRBJ2-5 and V is TRBV18; TRBD2 aligns across 7 bases. The CDR3 region is CASSLSAGYQETQYF. The CDR3, as DNA: TGTGCCAGCTCACTTTCAGCGGGGTACCAAGAGACCCAGTACTTC.